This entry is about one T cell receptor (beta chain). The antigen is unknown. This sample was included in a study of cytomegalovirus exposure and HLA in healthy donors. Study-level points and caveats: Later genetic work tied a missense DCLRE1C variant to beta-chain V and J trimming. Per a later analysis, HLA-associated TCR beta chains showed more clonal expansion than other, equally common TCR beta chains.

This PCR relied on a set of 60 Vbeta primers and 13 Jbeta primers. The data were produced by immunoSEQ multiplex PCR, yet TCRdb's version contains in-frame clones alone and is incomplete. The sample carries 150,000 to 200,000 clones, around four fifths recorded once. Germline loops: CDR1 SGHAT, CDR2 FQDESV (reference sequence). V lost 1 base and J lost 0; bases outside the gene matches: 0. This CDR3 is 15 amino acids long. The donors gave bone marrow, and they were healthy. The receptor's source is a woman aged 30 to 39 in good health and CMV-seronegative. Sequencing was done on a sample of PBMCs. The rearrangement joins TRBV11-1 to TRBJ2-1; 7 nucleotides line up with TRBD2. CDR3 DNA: TGTGCCAGCAGCTTAGGGGGGGGCTCCTACAATGAGCAGTTCTTC. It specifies CASSLGGGSYNEQFF.